This is a list of T cell receptor beta chains from one sample in a study of blood T cell repertoires in COVID-19. Measured with immunoSEQ multiplex PCR; TCRdb has only the in-frame clones, and not every one. The sample has hundreds of thousands of clones; roughly 84% are singletons. Sequencing used peripheral blood. These receptors all come from a woman between 45 and 65 years old with acute or convalescent COVID-19. CDR3s include the opening cysteine and the closing phenylalanine or tryptophan. A D gene is named only where the DNA matches it firmly. Size tells how often a clone was seen (once, few, many) or the class of an expanded clone, and some rows leave it out.

clone size: .
V gene: TRBV28
J gene: TRBJ2-7
D gene: TRBD2
CDR3 protein: CASRSGRGVLEQYF
CDR3 DNA: TGTGCCAGCAGATCCGGCCGGGGGGTCCTCGAGCAGTACTTC

clone size: .
V gene: TRBV7-2
J gene: TRBJ1-6
D gene: TRBD1
CDR3 protein: CASSLRQGDSPLHF
CDR3 DNA: TGTGCCAGCAGCTTACGACAGGGGGATTCACCCCTCCACTTT

clone size: .
V gene: TRBV27
J gene: TRBJ2-2
D gene: TRBD1
CDR3 protein: CASRHPTGTNGELFF
CDR3 DNA: TGTGCCAGCAGGCATCCGACAGGGACGAACGGGGAGCTGTTTTTT

clone size: few
V gene: TRBV15
J gene: TRBJ2-7
D gene: TRBD1
CDR3 protein: CATSRGQGSYEQYF
CDR3 DNA: TGTGCCACCAGCAGAGGACAGGGTTCCTACGAGCAGTACTTC

clone size: .
V gene: TRBV18
J gene: TRBJ2-3
D gene: .
CDR3 protein: CASSPSVAATDTQYF
CDR3 DNA: TGTGCCAGCTCACCATCGGTCGCGGCCACAGATACGCAGTATTTT

clone size: .
V gene: TRBV16
J gene: TRBJ2-3
D gene: TRBD1
CDR3 protein: CASSHSGTGVGTDTQYF
CDR3 DNA: TGTGCCAGCAGCCATTCCGGGACAGGGGTTGGCACAGATACGCAGTATTTT

clone size: .
V gene: TRBV11-2
J gene: TRBJ2-7
D gene: .
CDR3 protein: CASSLAELARIYF
CDR3 DNA: TGTGCCAGCAGCTTAGCGGAGCTAGCGAGAATATACTTC

clone size: .
V gene: TRBV6-5
J gene: TRBJ1-2
D gene: TRBD1
CDR3 protein: CAPTQQGGLKYGYTF
CDR3 DNA: TGTGCCCCGACGCAGCAGGGGGGTCTAAAGTATGGCTACACCTTC

clone size: once
V gene: TRBV4-1
J gene: TRBJ2-1
D gene: TRBD2
CDR3 protein: CASSQELAGGFNEQFF
CDR3 DNA: TGCGCCAGCAGCCAAGAATTAGCGGGAGGCTTTAATGAGCAGTTCTTC

clone size: .
V gene: TRBV18
J gene: TRBJ1-3
D gene: .
CDR3 protein: CASSPAQARSGNTIYF
CDR3 DNA: TGTGCCAGCTCACCAGCACAGGCCCGGTCGGGAAACACCATATATTTT

clone size: .
V gene: TRBV29-1
J gene: TRBJ2-7
D gene: .
CDR3 protein: CSVRVLTYEQYF
CDR3 DNA: TGCAGCGTTCGCGTTCTAACCTACGAGCAGTACTTC

clone size: .
V gene: TRBV5-1
J gene: TRBJ2-7
D gene: TRBD1
CDR3 protein: CASSLLQGAIYEQYF
CDR3 DNA: TGCGCCAGCAGCTTACTACAGGGGGCTATCTACGAGCAGTACTTC

clone size: .
V gene: TRBV7-8
J gene: TRBJ2-3
D gene: .
CDR3 protein: CASSRQRVWGGSTDTQYF
CDR3 DNA: TGTGCCAGCAGCCGCCAGAGAGTCTGGGGCGGTAGCACAGATACGCAGTATTTT

clone size: once
V gene: TRBV6-5
J gene: TRBJ1-4
D gene: .
CDR3 protein: CASSISTNEKLFF
CDR3 DNA: TGTGCCAGCAGTATCTCGACTAATGAAAAACTGTTTTTT

clone size: .
V gene: TRBV10-3
J gene: TRBJ1-3
D gene: .
CDR3 protein: CAISERGGALLSGNTIYF
CDR3 DNA: TGTGCCATCAGTGAGAGGGGGGGGGCCCTCCTCTCTGGAAACACCATATATTTT

clone size: .
V gene: TRBV28
J gene: TRBJ1-3
D gene: TRBD1
CDR3 protein: CASRRDRLGNTIYF
CDR3 DNA: TGTGCCAGCAGGAGGGACAGGTTAGGAAACACCATATATTTT

clone size: .
V gene: TRBV5-6
J gene: TRBJ2-7
D gene: .
CDR3 protein: CASSLGPTTFEQYF
CDR3 DNA: TGTGCCAGCAGCTTGGGACCGACAACATTCGAGCAGTACTTC

clone size: few
V gene: TRBV30
J gene: TRBJ1-1
D gene: TRBD1
CDR3 protein: CAGTGTGGSTEAFF
CDR3 DNA: TGTGCCGGCACCGGGACAGGGGGAAGCACTGAAGCTTTCTTT

clone size: few
V gene: TRBV30
J gene: TRBJ1-4
D gene: .
CDR3 protein: CAWRGSSNEKLFF
CDR3 DNA: TGTGCCTGGAGGGGGAGTTCTAATGAAAAACTGTTTTTT

clone size: .
V gene: TRBV6-4
J gene: TRBJ2-5
D gene: .
CDR3 protein: CASSRDSGETQYF
CDR3 DNA: TGTGCCAGCAGCCGGGACTCTGGGGAGACCCAGTACTTC

clone size: once
V gene: TRBV27
J gene: TRBJ2-1
D gene: TRBD2
CDR3 protein: CASSLRPGGLYNEQFF
CDR3 DNA: TGTGCCAGCAGTTTAAGGCCGGGAGGCCTCTACAATGAGCAGTTCTTC

clone size: .
V gene: TRBV3-1/TRBV3-2
J gene: TRBJ2-1
D gene: TRBD2
CDR3 protein: CASSQGSGRVLDEQFF
CDR3 DNA: TGTGCCAGCAGCCAAGGTAGCGGGAGAGTTTTGGATGAGCAGTTCTTC

clone size: .
V gene: TRBV29-1
J gene: TRBJ1-3
D gene: .
CDR3 protein: CSVEDTTGNTIYF
CDR3 DNA: TGCAGCGTTGAAGACACAACTGGAAACACCATATATTTT

clone size: .
V gene: TRBV7-8
J gene: TRBJ2-5
D gene: .
CDR3 protein: CASSLGAGPETQYF
CDR3 DNA: TGTGCCAGCAGCTTAGGAGCAGGCCCCGAGACCCAGTACTTC

clone size: .
V gene: TRBV18
J gene: TRBJ2-6
D gene: .
CDR3 protein: CASSPEIPGANVLTF
CDR3 DNA: TGTGCCAGCTCACCCGAGATACCGGGGGCCAACGTCCTGACTTTC

clone size: few
V gene: TRBV6-1
J gene: TRBJ1-2
D gene: .
CDR3 protein: CASSDPDTSYYGYTF
CDR3 DNA: TGTGCCAGCAGTGACCCCGACACCTCCTACTATGGCTACACCTTC

clone size: .
V gene: TRBV19
J gene: TRBJ1-2
D gene: .
CDR3 protein: CASSYPPPRYGYTF
CDR3 DNA: TGTGCCAGTAGCTATCCCCCTCCCCGGTACGGCTACACCTTC

clone size: few
V gene: TRBV5-1
J gene: TRBJ2-7
D gene: TRBD1
CDR3 protein: CASSLAVLGTGSYEQYF
CDR3 DNA: TGCGCCAGCAGCTTGGCAGTTCTAGGGACAGGCTCCTACGAGCAGTACTTC

clone size: once
V gene: TRBV4-1
J gene: TRBJ1-5
D gene: .
CDR3 protein: CASSQVEYSNQPQHF
CDR3 DNA: TGCGCCAGCAGCCAAGTTGAGTATAGCAATCAGCCCCAGCATTTT

clone size: .
V gene: TRBV7-9
J gene: TRBJ2-7
D gene: TRBD1
CDR3 protein: CASSSRTGGTYEQYF
CDR3 DNA: TGTGCCAGCAGCTCCAGGACAGGGGGGACCTACGAGCAGTACTTC

clone size: .
V gene: TRBV3-1/TRBV3-2
J gene: TRBJ2-1
D gene: TRBD2
CDR3 protein: CASSPSGGSYNEQFF
CDR3 DNA: TGTGCCAGCAGCCCTAGCGGGGGGTCCTACAATGAGCAGTTCTTC

clone size: .
V gene: TRBV7-2
J gene: TRBJ1-4
D gene: .
CDR3 protein: CASSFNRRNEKLFF
CDR3 DNA: TGTGCCAGCAGCTTTAACAGACGTAATGAAAAACTGTTTTTT

clone size: few
V gene: TRBV30
J gene: TRBJ1-1
D gene: .
CDR3 protein: CAWSELAAFF
CDR3 DNA: TGTGCCTGGAGTGAGTTGGCCGCTTTCTTT

clone size: .
V gene: TRBV6-1
J gene: TRBJ1-1
D gene: TRBD1
CDR3 protein: CASSEGRDRDRTEAFF
CDR3 DNA: TGTGCCAGCAGTGAAGGGCGGGACAGGGATCGGACTGAAGCTTTCTTT

clone size: few
V gene: TRBV15
J gene: TRBJ1-4
D gene: .
CDR3 protein: CATSRDGTGEKLFF
CDR3 DNA: TGTGCCACCAGCAGAGATGGAACAGGGGAAAAACTGTTTTTT

clone size: .
V gene: TRBV18
J gene: TRBJ2-7
D gene: TRBD1
CDR3 protein: CASSQSWQGAYEQYF
CDR3 DNA: TGTGCCAGCTCACAAAGTTGGCAGGGGGCCTACGAGCAGTACTTC

clone size: few
V gene: TRBV7-2
J gene: TRBJ2-1
D gene: TRBD2
CDR3 protein: CASRETSGAYNEQFF
CDR3 DNA: TGTGCCAGCAGGGAGACTAGCGGGGCCTACAATGAGCAGTTCTTC

clone size: .
V gene: TRBV28
J gene: TRBJ1-6
D gene: .
CDR3 protein: CARGGARESPLHF
CDR3 DNA: TGTGCCAGGGGGGGGGCGAGGGAGTCACCCCTCCACTTT

clone size: .
V gene: TRBV9
J gene: TRBJ1-1
D gene: .
CDR3 protein: CASSPVGTEAFF
CDR3 DNA: TGTGCCAGCAGCCCAGTTGGCACTGAAGCTTTCTTT

clone size: .
V gene: TRBV11-2
J gene: TRBJ1-1
D gene: .
CDR3 protein: CASSPREGDQAFF
CDR3 DNA: TGTGCCAGCAGCCCCCGGGAGGGAGATCAAGCTTTCTTT

clone size: few
V gene: TRBV11-1
J gene: TRBJ1-1
D gene: .
CDR3 protein: CASSLGGSNTEAFF
CDR3 DNA: TGTGCCAGCAGCTTAGGAGGTTCCAACACTGAAGCTTTCTTT